This TCR beta chain was recovered during a study of CD8+CD57+ T cells in acquired aplastic anemia. Overall study: Recorded DNA amounts for sorted CD4+ and CD8+ cells had an average of roughly 3.4 ug. Broader study findings: CD8+ Simpson's diversity showed no significant patient-control difference. In common between the patients and the controls were more than 25 CD8+ CDR3 sequences.

CDR3 length equals 17 residues. With 4 bases clipped from V and 6 bases from J, the junction kept 12 bases outside the gene matches. Germline CDR1 is SGHRS and CDR2 is YFSETQ. Sequenced patients had shown CD8+CD57+ cell expansion by flow cytometry. Patients had undergone no therapy by the time their blood was sampled. Remarks on this clonotype: The antigen is unknown.

Genomic DNA templated the TCR beta VDJ and CDR3 profiling. MiXCR, applied by TCRdb to the reads, yields one record per CDR3 protein. This sample carries about 120,000 distinct CDR3 sequences, under 65% of them seen once, and the ten largest clones take roughly 29%. The sample comprised sorted CD4+, CD8+, or CD8+CD57+ T cells (not recorded which) from PBMCs. V is TRBV5-1 and J is TRBJ2-3, with 12 bases matching TRBD2. This sequence originates from a human donor with aplastic anemia. The CDR3 DNA sequence: TGCGCCAGCAGCACCGGACTAGCGGGGCCACCGGGGGATACGCAGTATTTT. Translated: CASSTGLAGPPGDTQYF.